This entry features one TCR beta chain sequence. The sample comes from a study of blood T cell repertoires in COVID-19. The wider study: The United States, Italy and Spain supplied acute and convalescent COVID-19 samples. The analysed material was cDNA or gDNA that came from T cells, B-cell-depleted T cells, or PBMCs.

How the authors handled the data: Nucleated cell number was recorded as an estimate derived from reference gene primer amplification. Sequenced by immunoSEQ multiplex PCR; TCRdb stores in-frame clones only, minus some. From that table come the V and J calls and clone size; the DNA was used to work out D and trimming. The sample comprises roughly 120,000 clones, 88% of which are singletons, and roughly 1% rests with the top ten. This CDR3 has 18 residues. CDR1 is MNHGY, CDR2 SAAAGT, per germline. The junction had 5 bases not matched to a gene; V was cut back by 2 bases and J by 1 base. This receptor was identified in a woman between 45 and 60 years old with active or convalescent COVID-19. Sequenced input: peripheral blood. The V and J genes are TRBV6-8 and TRBJ2-2; 12 positions agree with TRBD1. The CDR3 spells CASSYGTGGPRNTGELFF. CDR3 nucleotide sequence: TGTGCCAGCAGTTACGGGACAGGGGGCCCACGGAACACCGGGGAGCTGTTTTTT.